What follows are 8 T cell receptor beta chains derived from one specimen sequenced in a study of T-cell memory formation after mild COVID-19. TCRdb called the 5' RACE reads again in MiXCR, with one record for every CDR3 protein. The sample holds about 180,000 distinct CDR3 sequences, approximately 16% seen once. Sequencing was carried out using PBMCs or a T cell subset sorted from them (not recorded which). The receptors stem from an adult woman who had mild COVID-19 (a few samples of this study predate the infection). Cell type and time point are not known.

The V gene is TRBV2, the J gene TRBJ2-7; 7 bases agree with TRBD2. There are 14 residues in the CDR3. Germline CDR1 is SNHLY and CDR2 is FYNNEI. Unmatched junction bases numbered 3, after V lost 4 bases and J lost 0 bases. The CDR3 DNA sequence: TGTGCCAGCAGTGGGACTAGGATCTCCTACGAGCAGTACTTC. Protein sequence: CASSGTRISYEQYF.

This clonotype was seen only a few times. The chain uses TRBV5-6 and TRBJ2-3, with D hard to call. CDR3 length: 15 residues. The V gene lost 4 bases and the J gene lost 1 base, with 13 bases spanning the gap. CDR1 SGHDT and CDR2 YYEEEE come from the germline V gene. CDR3 amino acids: CASSPKRSGTDTQYF. The CDR3 DNA sequence: TGTGCCAGCAGCCCAAAGCGTTCCGGCACAGATACGCAGTATTTT.

The chain is built from TRBV30 and TRBJ2-7; D is uncertain. The CDR3 has 11 amino acids. Looked up from germline, CDR1 is GTSNPN and CDR2 is SVGIG (reference sequence). Trimming shortened V by 0 bases and J by 7 bases, and 7 bases separated the two germline ends. This CDR3 reads CAWSVAREQYF. As DNA, the CDR3 is TGTGCCTGGAGTGTTGCTCGGGAGCAGTACTTC.

This clonotype was counted between two and nine times. This sequence joins TRBV7-2 and TRBJ2-2; 8 nucleotides align to TRBD1. Germline assignment: CDR1 SGHTA and CDR2 FQGNSA. CDR3 size: 16 residues. Losses at the gene ends were 4 bases for V and 4 bases for J; bases not matched to a gene: 8. The CDR3: CASSSQGATTTGELFF. Here the CDR3 DNA reads TGTGCCAGCAGCTCCCAGGGGGCTACAACCACCGGGGAGCTGTTTTTT. Combining the CDR3 with reference TRBV7-2 and TRBJ2-2 gives the whole variable domain GAGVSQSPSNKVTEKGKDVELRCDPISGHTALYWYRQSLGQGLEFLIYFQGNSAPDKSGLPSDRFSAERTGGSVSTLTIQRTQQEDSAVYLCASSSQGATTTGELFFGEGSRLTVL.

The J gene is TRBJ2-1, the V gene TRBV12-3 or TRBV12-4; D is possibly TRBD2 (5 bases). This CDR3 contains 13 residues. Trimming removed 7 bases at V and 4 bases at J, with 11 bases between. The CDR3 DNA reads as TGTGCCAGCACCGAGGGCAGGTACAATGAGCAGTTCTTC. Its translation is CASTEGRYNEQFF.

The CDR3: CSVEVQGGGYTF. The CDR3 nucleotides are TGCAGCGTTGAGGTTCAGGGTGGCGGCTACACCTTC. The rearrangement links TRBV29-1 to TRBJ1-2; possibly TRBD1 for D (5 bases). Germline CDR1 is SQVTM and CDR2 is ANQGSEA. The CDR3 runs to 12 residues. With 3 bases removed from V and 8 bases from J, the gap between germline ends came to 13 bases.

The V gene is TRBV12-3 or TRBV12-4, the J gene TRBJ1-5; 8 nucleotides agree with TRBD1. The length of the CDR3 is 14 residues. Losses at the gene ends were 10 bases for V and 0 bases for J; bases not matched to a gene: 5. The CDR3 sequence: CATGQGNSNQPQHF. The CDR3 region has the DNA TGTGCCACCGGACAGGGAAATAGCAATCAGCCCCAGCATTTT.

The chain is built from TRBV5-4 and TRBJ2-3; the D gene is possibly TRBD2 (7 bases). V was shortened by 3 bases and J by 6 bases, with 17 bases between the two germline ends. The CDR3 consists of 15 residues. Germline V gene sequence: CDR1 SGHNT, CDR2 YYREEE (reference sequence). In nucleotides, the CDR3 is TGTGCCAGCAGCTCCCGAAGTACGGGGGGCGATACGCAGTATTTT. Protein sequence: CASSSRSTGGDTQYF.